This is a list of T cell receptor beta chains from one sample in a study of T cells in Graves' hyperthyroidism and ophthalmopathy. TCRdb analysed the multiplex PCR reads with MiXCR anew, one entry per CDR3 protein. The profile shows about 570,000 distinct CDR3 sequences, about half of them singletons. The sequenced sample was peripheral blood or thyroid tissue (not recorded which). These receptors originate from an adult woman with Graves' disease, either hyperthyroidism or ophthalmopathy (not recorded which). The conserved cysteine and the conserved F or W are not part of the CDR3 here.

>TRBJ2-3|TRBV11-2
ASSLDSRLALATDTQY
>TRBJ2-5|TRBV9
ASSGSRGTRVGETQY
>TRBJ2-1|TRBV24-1
ATSGFGNNEQF
>TRBJ2-7|TRBV19
ASSTRLAASYEQY
>TRBJ2-7|TRBV5-5
ASSVWDRDYEQY
>TRBJ1-1|TRBV6-5
ASSYDRMNTEAF
>TRBJ1-6|TRBV20-1
SARGDSNSPLH
>TRBJ2-5|TRBV10-3
AAWTGVWETQY
>TRBJ2-7|TRBV7-9
ASSLVPGTSGLEQY
>TRBJ1-5|TRBV10-3
AIRSGTGGNQPQH
>TRBJ2-5|TRBV29-1
SAPLQGGQETQY
>TRBJ1-3|TRBV7-6
ASSLESGQRRNTIY
>TRBJ2-5|TRBV10-3
AISEEGRPRETQY
>TRBJ1-2|TRBV4-1
ASSQGQSTNYGYT
>TRBJ1-1|TRBV10-3
AISVQPSITEAF
>TRBJ1-1|TRBV20-1
SASRLAGATDTEAF
>TRBJ2-5|TRBV7-2
ASSLNGDQETQY
>TRBJ1-3|TRBV29-1
SVDLGNTIY
>TRBJ2-3|TRBV20-1
SARDPRTSGNTQY
>TRBJ1-5|TRBV6-6
ASRSPGHSNQPQH
>TRBJ1-1|TRBV3-1
ASGQALNTEAF